Listed below are T cell receptor beta chains from one sample, sequenced in a study of shared clonotypes between healthy human individuals. The data were produced by immunoSEQ multiplex PCR, yet TCRdb's version contains in-frame clones alone and is incomplete. The sample consists of about 800,000 clones, about 96% of them appearing once. Sequencing was performed on naive CD8+ T cells sorted from blood. These TCRs come from a man younger than 45 in good health. CDR3s include the opening cysteine and the closing phenylalanine or tryptophan. Fields, in order: J gene, CDR3 length, V gene, clone size, D gene, CDR3 protein, CDR3 DNA. The D gene is left open where the match is weak. Some rows have no size entry. The others give once, few or many, or a class for an expanded clone.

j_call: TRBJ1-3; cdr3_length: 13; v_call: TRBV28; clone_size: -; d_call: -; cdr3_aa: CASSLYLGNTIYF; cdr3_nt: TGTGCCAGCAGTTTATACTTAGGAAACACCATATATTTT
j_call: TRBJ1-2; cdr3_length: 13; v_call: TRBV10-3; clone_size: -; d_call: -; cdr3_aa: CAISTDSNYGYTF; cdr3_nt: TGTGCCATCAGTACGGACAGTAACTATGGCTACACCTTC
j_call: TRBJ2-5; cdr3_length: 15; v_call: TRBV27; clone_size: -; d_call: TRBD2; cdr3_aa: CASSLLGLEQETQYF; cdr3_nt: TGTGCCAGCAGTTTACTTGGACTAGAACAAGAGACCCAGTACTTC
j_call: TRBJ1-5; cdr3_length: 19; v_call: TRBV2; clone_size: -; d_call: TRBD1; cdr3_aa: CASSEQQGLGGMGNQPQHF; cdr3_nt: TGTGCCAGCAGTGAACAACAGGGGCTGGGGGGGATGGGCAATCAGCCCCAGCATTTT
j_call: TRBJ1-1; cdr3_length: 13; v_call: TRBV5-1; clone_size: -; d_call: -; cdr3_aa: CASSLVGDTEAFF; cdr3_nt: TGCGCCAGCAGCTTGGTCGGGGACACTGAAGCTTTCTTT
j_call: TRBJ2-5; cdr3_length: 17; v_call: TRBV11-2; clone_size: -; d_call: TRBD1; cdr3_aa: CASSHPGQGGIQETQYF; cdr3_nt: TGTGCCAGCAGCCATCCGGGACAGGGGGGGATACAAGAGACCCAGTACTTC
j_call: TRBJ2-7; cdr3_length: 15; v_call: TRBV2; clone_size: -; d_call: -; cdr3_aa: CASSVGTHTTYEQYF; cdr3_nt: TGTGCCAGCAGTGTGGGGACGCATACTACCTACGAGCAGTACTTC
j_call: TRBJ2-3; cdr3_length: 14; v_call: TRBV5-1; clone_size: -; d_call: -; cdr3_aa: CASSLGTGRDTQYF; cdr3_nt: TGCGCCAGCAGCTTGGGTACAGGGAGGGATACGCAGTATTTT
j_call: TRBJ2-1; cdr3_length: 13; v_call: TRBV19; clone_size: -; d_call: -; cdr3_aa: CASSTRTYNEQFF; cdr3_nt: TGTGCCAGTAGTACGCGGACTTACAATGAGCAGTTCTTC
j_call: TRBJ2-1; cdr3_length: 16; v_call: TRBV15; clone_size: -; d_call: -; cdr3_aa: CATSKIGAGERGEQFF; cdr3_nt: TGTGCCACCAGCAAGATAGGGGCAGGGGAAAGGGGTGAGCAGTTCTTC
j_call: TRBJ1-1; cdr3_length: 15; v_call: TRBV9; clone_size: -; d_call: -; cdr3_aa: CASSSGRWDYTEAFF; cdr3_nt: TGTGCCAGCAGTTCGGGACGGTGGGATTACACTGAAGCTTTCTTT
j_call: TRBJ2-7; cdr3_length: 12; v_call: TRBV7-9; clone_size: -; d_call: -; cdr3_aa: CASSLEGDEQYF; cdr3_nt: TGTGCCAGCAGCTTAGAGGGAGACGAGCAGTACTTC
j_call: TRBJ2-7; cdr3_length: 14; v_call: TRBV7-9; clone_size: -; d_call: -; cdr3_aa: CASSSRFGGTEQYF; cdr3_nt: TGTGCCAGCAGCTCTCGTTTCGGGGGAACAGAGCAGTACTTC
j_call: TRBJ1-4; cdr3_length: 15; v_call: TRBV14; clone_size: -; d_call: -; cdr3_aa: CASSQVEAVDEKLFF; cdr3_nt: TGTGCCAGCAGCCAAGTCGAGGCTGTCGATGAAAAACTGTTTTTT
j_call: TRBJ1-5; cdr3_length: 14; v_call: TRBV7-8; clone_size: -; d_call: -; cdr3_aa: CASSLLIGHQPQHF; cdr3_nt: TGTGCCAGCAGCTTATTGATAGGGCATCAGCCCCAGCATTTT
j_call: TRBJ2-1; cdr3_length: 15; v_call: TRBV27; clone_size: -; d_call: TRBD1; cdr3_aa: CASSLLGTAYNEQFF; cdr3_nt: TGTGCCAGCAGTTTATTAGGGACAGCCTACAATGAGCAGTTCTTC
j_call: TRBJ2-7; cdr3_length: 13; v_call: TRBV29-1; clone_size: -; d_call: -; cdr3_aa: CSAIKTASYEQYF; cdr3_nt: TGCAGCGCAATTAAGACAGCCTCCTACGAGCAGTACTTC
j_call: TRBJ2-7; cdr3_length: 13; v_call: TRBV28; clone_size: -; d_call: -; cdr3_aa: CATRGGTTYEQYF; cdr3_nt: TGTGCCACCCGCGGCGGGACCACCTACGAGCAGTACTTC
j_call: TRBJ1-5; cdr3_length: 14; v_call: TRBV27; clone_size: -; d_call: -; cdr3_aa: CASSLVGDNQPQHF; cdr3_nt: TGTGCCAGCAGTTTAGTGGGGGACAATCAGCCCCAGCATTTT
j_call: TRBJ2-2; cdr3_length: 17; v_call: TRBV11-3; clone_size: -; d_call: -; cdr3_aa: CASSHPSIGSNTGELFF; cdr3_nt: TGTGCCAGCAGCCACCCATCGATCGGGTCTAACACCGGGGAGCTGTTTTTT
j_call: TRBJ2-7; cdr3_length: 14; v_call: TRBV28; clone_size: -; d_call: -; cdr3_aa: CASSPTAGSSEQYF; cdr3_nt: TGTGCCAGCAGCCCCACGGCAGGGTCAAGCGAGCAGTACTTC
j_call: TRBJ2-7; cdr3_length: 13; v_call: TRBV7-9; clone_size: once; d_call: TRBD2; cdr3_aa: CASSPGLAGWQYF; cdr3_nt: TGTGCCAGCAGCCCGGGACTAGCGGGTTGGCAGTACTTC
j_call: TRBJ2-5; cdr3_length: 16; v_call: TRBV5-1; clone_size: -; d_call: TRBD2; cdr3_aa: CASSPWTSGSEETQYF; cdr3_nt: TGCGCCAGCAGCCCTTGGACTAGCGGGAGCGAAGAGACCCAGTACTTC
j_call: TRBJ2-7; cdr3_length: 13; v_call: TRBV2; clone_size: -; d_call: -; cdr3_aa: CASSDAMAYEQYF; cdr3_nt: TGTGCCAGCAGTGACGCCATGGCCTACGAGCAGTACTTC
j_call: TRBJ2-7; cdr3_length: 13; v_call: TRBV29-1; clone_size: -; d_call: -; cdr3_aa: CSVPDPLRYEQYF; cdr3_nt: TGCAGCGTCCCGGATCCACTCCGCTACGAGCAGTACTTC
j_call: TRBJ2-7; cdr3_length: 13; v_call: TRBV15; clone_size: -; d_call: TRBD1; cdr3_aa: CATEDRNSYEQYF; cdr3_nt: TGTGCCACAGAGGACAGGAACTCGTACGAGCAGTACTTC
j_call: TRBJ2-1; cdr3_length: 14; v_call: TRBV27; clone_size: -; d_call: -; cdr3_aa: CASSAVPRYNEQFF; cdr3_nt: TGTGCCAGCAGCGCAGTGCCGAGATACAATGAGCAGTTCTTC
j_call: TRBJ1-2; cdr3_length: 16; v_call: TRBV27; clone_size: -; d_call: -; cdr3_aa: CASTRQGGGPYYGYTF; cdr3_nt: TGTGCCAGCACTCGCCAGGGAGGGGGGCCCTATTATGGCTACACCTTC
j_call: TRBJ2-7; cdr3_length: 16; v_call: TRBV9; clone_size: -; d_call: -; cdr3_aa: CASSGGLSQDPGEQYF; cdr3_nt: TGTGCCAGCAGCGGGGGGCTCTCGCAAGACCCCGGGGAGCAGTACTTC
j_call: TRBJ2-5; cdr3_length: 12; v_call: TRBV10-1; clone_size: -; d_call: -; cdr3_aa: CASKGDQETQYF; cdr3_nt: TGCGCCAGCAAGGGGGACCAAGAGACCCAGTACTTC
j_call: TRBJ1-2; cdr3_length: 15; v_call: TRBV19; clone_size: -; d_call: TRBD1; cdr3_aa: CASSDGQGSYYGYTF; cdr3_nt: TGTGCCAGTAGTGACGGACAGGGGTCCTATTATGGCTACACCTTC
j_call: TRBJ1-4; cdr3_length: 12; v_call: TRBV5-7; clone_size: -; d_call: -; cdr3_aa: CASSLCQCKLFF; cdr3_nt: TGTGCCAGCAGCTTGTGTCAGTGCAAACTGTTTTTT
j_call: TRBJ2-3; cdr3_length: 19; v_call: TRBV7-3; clone_size: -; d_call: TRBD2; cdr3_aa: CASSPSGTNGHPSTDTQYF; cdr3_nt: TGTGCCAGCAGCCCATCCGGGACTAACGGCCACCCTAGCACAGATACGCAGTATTTT
j_call: TRBJ2-7; cdr3_length: 11; v_call: TRBV28; clone_size: -; d_call: -; cdr3_aa: CASSFINEQYF; cdr3_nt: TGTGCCAGCAGTTTTATCAACGAGCAGTACTTC
j_call: TRBJ2-1; cdr3_length: 16; v_call: TRBV28; clone_size: -; d_call: -; cdr3_aa: CASRQQLGSGGWEQFF; cdr3_nt: TGTGCCAGCAGACAACAGCTGGGGTCTGGAGGATGGGAGCAGTTCTTC
j_call: TRBJ2-2; cdr3_length: 14; v_call: TRBV7-2; clone_size: -; d_call: -; cdr3_aa: CASSETPGNGELFF; cdr3_nt: TGTGCCAGCAGCGAGACCCCCGGCAACGGGGAGCTGTTTTTT
j_call: TRBJ1-1; cdr3_length: 13; v_call: TRBV19; clone_size: -; d_call: -; cdr3_aa: CASTWSMNTEAFF; cdr3_nt: TGTGCCAGTACCTGGAGCATGAACACTGAAGCTTTCTTT
j_call: TRBJ2-3; cdr3_length: 14; v_call: TRBV11-2; clone_size: -; d_call: -; cdr3_aa: CASRPSLGRDTQYF; cdr3_nt: TGTGCCAGCAGACCCAGCCTGGGTCGAGATACGCAGTATTTT
j_call: TRBJ2-7; cdr3_length: 13; v_call: TRBV4-1; clone_size: -; d_call: -; cdr3_aa: CASSHAGRYEQYF; cdr3_nt: TGCGCCAGCAGCCATGCGGGGCGGTACGAGCAGTACTTC
j_call: TRBJ1-2; cdr3_length: 15; v_call: TRBV28; clone_size: -; d_call: -; cdr3_aa: CASSLGELLSYGYTF; cdr3_nt: TGTGCCAGCAGTTTAGGCGAGCTGCTCTCCTATGGCTACACCTTC
j_call: TRBJ2-7; cdr3_length: 14; v_call: TRBV10-3; clone_size: -; d_call: -; cdr3_aa: CAISESGVGGEQYF; cdr3_nt: TGTGCCATCAGTGAGTCGGGAGTTGGGGGCGAGCAGTACTTC
j_call: TRBJ2-6; cdr3_length: 15; v_call: TRBV19; clone_size: once; d_call: -; cdr3_aa: CASSIFGSGANVLTF; cdr3_nt: TGTGCCAGTAGTATTTTCGGCTCTGGGGCCAACGTCCTGACTTTC
j_call: TRBJ2-3; cdr3_length: 16; v_call: TRBV9; clone_size: -; d_call: TRBD2; cdr3_aa: CASSVALETSVVTQYF; cdr3_nt: TGTGCCAGCAGCGTAGCGTTGGAGACTAGCGTTGTTACGCAGTATTTT
j_call: TRBJ2-7; cdr3_length: 18; v_call: TRBV10-2; clone_size: -; d_call: TRBD2; cdr3_aa: CASCNRLAGGLSSYEQYF; cdr3_nt: TGCGCCAGCTGTAATCGGCTAGCGGGAGGACTTAGCTCCTACGAGCAGTACTTC
j_call: TRBJ2-7; cdr3_length: 13; v_call: TRBV9; clone_size: -; d_call: -; cdr3_aa: CASSGTTGYEQYF; cdr3_nt: TGTGCCAGCAGCGGAACAACAGGGTACGAGCAGTACTTC
j_call: TRBJ2-7; cdr3_length: 14; v_call: TRBV4-1; clone_size: -; d_call: -; cdr3_aa: CASSHVGHSYEQYF; cdr3_nt: TGCGCCAGCAGCCACGTGGGTCACTCCTACGAGCAGTACTTC
j_call: TRBJ2-5; cdr3_length: 14; v_call: TRBV5-5; clone_size: -; d_call: -; cdr3_aa: CASNFRGGQETQYF; cdr3_nt: TGTGCCAGCAACTTTAGGGGAGGACAAGAGACCCAGTACTTC
j_call: TRBJ2-7; cdr3_length: 14; v_call: TRBV6-1; clone_size: -; d_call: TRBD2; cdr3_aa: CATEASGIAYEQYF; cdr3_nt: TGTGCCACCGAAGCTAGCGGAATAGCCTACGAGCAGTACTTC
j_call: TRBJ2-7; cdr3_length: 13; v_call: TRBV29-1; clone_size: -; d_call: -; cdr3_aa: CSVEGTAVGEQYF; cdr3_nt: TGCAGCGTTGAAGGGACGGCGGTGGGCGAGCAGTACTTC
j_call: TRBJ1-1; cdr3_length: 13; v_call: TRBV13; clone_size: -; d_call: TRBD1; cdr3_aa: CASSYGTGSEAFF; cdr3_nt: TGTGCCAGCAGCTATGGGACAGGGAGTGAAGCTTTCTTT
j_call: TRBJ2-1; cdr3_length: 12; v_call: TRBV9; clone_size: -; d_call: -; cdr3_aa: CASSVSGNEQFF; cdr3_nt: TGTGCCAGCAGCGTAAGCGGAAATGAGCAGTTCTTC